The subject of this entry is one TCR beta chain. The antigen remains unidentified. The source of the sample is a study of vaccination and CD4 T cells after COVID-19. Treatment: approximately 9-day PBMC culture with coronavirus spike peptide pools or control peptides (ViraFEST assay). With the Oncomine TCR Beta short-read assay, DNA from cultured CD4+ T cells was sequenced. TCRdb processed the PCR reads anew with MiXCR; each CDR3 protein has one entry. The sample records about 11,000 distinct CDR3 sequences, approximately 70% being singletons. The CDR3 sequence is 16 residues long. Germline lookup yields CDR1 SQVTM and CDR2 ANQGSEA. Between the trimmed V and J ends, which lost 3 bases and 3 bases, there was a span of 20 bases.

The chain is built from TRBV29-1 and TRBJ1-2; D is uncertain. The sequence was collected from a human donor who had recovered from COVID-19. Source material: CD4+ T cells from blood, cultured in vitro. The chain's CDR3 is CSVDYHSGGGYYGYTF. The CDR3 nucleotides read TGCAGCGTTGATTACCACTCCGGAGGCGGGTACTATGGCTACACCTTC.